The 25 T cell receptor beta chains in this list originate from one sample, sequenced in a study of blood T cell repertoires in COVID-19 (dated by TCRdb to 2020 to 2022). Receptor amplification or capture employed the immunoSEQ multiplex PCR assay. TCRdb carries this immuneACCESS record with in-frame sequences only. Its versions omit some clonotypes, under half of them owing to an unresolved V gene in the studies checked, with the rest unexplained. For this sample there are over 350,000 clones; around 89% appear just once. Roughly 4.3% of the sample belongs to the ten largest clones. Sequencing used peripheral blood. All receptors come from a woman in her thirties with acute or convalescent COVID-19.

The J gene is TRBJ2-1, the V gene TRBV2; no clear D gene. In germline, CDR1 is SNHLY, CDR2 FYNNEI. The CDR3 loop spans 13 amino acids. Trimming took 6 bases from V and 9 from J, leaving 15 bases between them. The CDR3 here is CASRETESAEQFF. In nucleotides, the CDR3 is TGTGCCAGCAGGGAGACTGAATCAGCTGAGCAGTTCTTC.

This chain connects TRBV4-1 to TRBJ1-2; possibly TRBD1 for D (5 bases). CDR1 and CDR2 from the germline V gene are MGHRA and YSYEKL. The CDR3 extends over 13 amino acids. Trimming pared 0 bases from V and 6 bases from J, leaving 8 bases between. The CDR3 protein is CASSQEGLNGYTF. Here the CDR3 DNA reads TGCGCCAGCAGCCAAGAGGGACTCAATGGCTACACCTTC.

This sequence joins TRBV7-8 and TRBJ2-6, with D maybe TRBD2 (7 bases). V was clipped by 0 bases and J by 4 bases, with 10 bases between them. The CDR3 extends over 16 amino acids. CDR1 SGHVS and CDR2 FQNEAQ come from the germline V gene. CDR3 residues: CASSLARGPGANVLTF. In DNA form, the CDR3 reads TGTGCCAGCAGCTTAGCGCGGGGGCCCGGGGCCAACGTCCTGACTTTC.

The table lists this clone with a count of one. The chain uses TRBV19 and TRBJ1-1; D perhaps matches TRBD1 (6 bases). The V gene's germline CDR1 is LNHDA and CDR2 SQIVND (reference sequence). The CDR3 is made up of 14 amino acids. Trimming stripped 4 bases from V and 0 bases from J, with 9 bases between. The CDR3 nucleotides read TGTGCCAGTAGTACCCGGACAGTGAACACTGAAGCTTTCTTT. Translation gives CASSTRTVNTEAFF.

J is TRBJ1-2 and V is TRBV5-1; D uncertain. Germline V lookup: CDR1 SGHRS, CDR2 YFSETQ. Trimming took 0 bases from V and 4 from J, leaving 10 bases between them. The CDR3 is 14 residues long. In DNA, the CDR3 is TGCGCCAGCAGCTTGGACAGCTATACCTATGGCTACACCTTC. Protein sequence: CASSLDSYTYGYTF.

V is TRBV12-3 or TRBV12-4 and J is TRBJ1-2, with TRBD1 as a possible D gene (6 bases). V was cut by 3 bases and J by 7 bases, with 12 bases left in between. This CDR3 region has 13 residues. CDR3 in DNA: TGTGCCAGCAGTTTCGCAGGGGTGAGTGGCTACACCTTC. Its translation is CASSFAGVSGYTF.

V and J are TRBV29-1 and TRBJ2-2; tentatively, D is TRBD1 (5 bases). V was clipped by 4 bases and J by 4 bases, with 13 bases between them. In germline, CDR1 is SQVTM, CDR2 ANQGSEA. CDR3 length: 14 amino acids. CDR3: CSVVTRVPTGELFF. CDR3 coding DNA: TGCAGCGTTGTCACCAGGGTTCCCACCGGGGAGCTGTTTTTT.

This rearrangement joins TRBV19 to TRBJ1-5; D uncertain. The length of the CDR3 is 13 residues. Trimming removed 4 bases at V and 7 bases at J, with 11 bases between. Germline V CDR1 and CDR2: LNHDA, SQIVND (reference sequence). The CDR3 coding sequence is TGTGCCAGTAGTACCCGACTTTGGCAGCCCCAGCATTTT. Translating gives CASSTRLWQPQHF.

The V call is TRBV5-1, the J call TRBJ1-6; D uncertain. The CDR3 contains 17 residues. Trimming removed 2 bases from V and 10 bases from J, with 22 bases in between. Germline V gene sequence: CDR1 SGHRS, CDR2 YFSETQ. In nucleotides, the CDR3 is TGCGCCAGCAGCTTCACGCCACGACGGGATCGTGGGTCACCCCTCCACTTT. Encoded protein: CASSFTPRRDRGSPLHF.

The chain carries TRBV7-3 and TRBJ2-1; 7 bases match TRBD2. Germline CDR1 reads SGHTA; CDR2 reads FQGTGA. Trimming cost V 0 bases and J 4 bases; bases outside gene matches: 3. This CDR3 has 15 residues. The CDR3 sequence: CASSLTGGTYNEQFF. In DNA form, the CDR3 reads TGTGCCAGCAGCTTAACGGGGGGGACTTACAATGAGCAGTTCTTC.

This chain joins TRBV30 and TRBJ1-2, with D possibly matching TRBD1 (5 bases). Trimming removed 0 bases at V and 7 bases at J, with 15 bases between. Looked up from germline, CDR1 is GTSNPN and CDR2 is SVGIG (reference sequence). The CDR3 is 14 residues long. The CDR3 reads CAWSVGGKGAGYTF. The CDR3 nucleotides are TGTGCCTGGAGTGTGGGCGGGAAAGGGGCTGGCTACACCTTC.

The rearrangement joins TRBV30 to TRBJ2-3, with D perhaps matching TRBD1 (5 bases). Deletions cut 1 base from V and 1 base from J, with 9 bases between. Germline V gives CDR1 GTSNPN, CDR2 SVGIG (reference sequence). The CDR3 is 14 amino acids. In nucleotides, the CDR3 is TGTGCCTGGAGTGAGGGGTCGGGCACAGATACGCAGTATTTT. Translated, it gives CAWSEGSGTDTQYF.

Remarks on this clone: The junction departs from the called germline gene at one end, perhaps through a read error. The rearrangement uses TRBV6-5 and TRBJ2-7, with D unresolved. The CDR3 runs 12 residues. CDR1 is MNHEY, CDR2 SVGAGI, per germline. DNA for the CDR3: TGTGCCAGCAGTGACTCATACTACGAGCAGTACTTC. Translation: CASSDSYYEQYF.

This clone was counted once. The V call is TRBV5-1, the J call TRBJ2-6; a weak D match, TRBD1 (5 bases). This CDR3 has 17 amino acids. Germline CDR1 is SGHRS and CDR2 is YFSETQ. Trimming pared 3 bases from V and 0 bases from J, leaving 13 bases between. The CDR3 sequence is CASSSFGQDSGANVLTF. For the CDR3, the DNA is TGCGCCAGCAGCTCGTTCGGACAAGACTCTGGGGCCAACGTCCTGACTTTC.

The rearrangement links TRBV19 to TRBJ2-2, with 9 bases lining up with TRBD2. The CDR3 runs 17 residues. After removal of 3 bases from V and 0 bases from J, the junction contained 5 bases not matched to a gene. Germline values: CDR1 LNHDA, CDR2 SQIVND (reference sequence). Here the CDR3 reads CASSMLLAGANTGELFF. CDR3 sequence (DNA): TGTGCCAGTAGTATGCTACTAGCGGGCGCGAACACCGGGGAGCTGTTTTTT.

This clone appeared once. The rearrangement links TRBV24-1 to TRBJ2-4; 8 bases are a match to TRBD1. The CDR3 spans 12 residues. Germline assignment: CDR1 KGHDR and CDR2 SFDVKD. Trimming removed 3 bases from V and 10 bases from J; junction bases left unmatched: 1. CDR3 residues: CATSDQGAIQYF. In DNA, the CDR3 is TGTGCCACCAGTGATCAGGGGGCAATTCAGTACTTC.

V usage is TRBV11-2 and J usage is TRBJ2-7, with D hard to call. The CDR3 totals 14 residues. Germline CDR1 reads SGHAT; CDR2 reads FQNNGV. With 1 base removed from V and 0 bases from J, the gap between germline ends came to 7 bases. CDR3 loop: CASSLARASYEQYF. The CDR3 nucleotides are TGTGCCAGCAGCTTAGCGCGCGCCTCCTACGAGCAGTACTTC.

CDR3 coding DNA: TGTGCCAGCAGCCCCCAGTACGAGCAGTACTTC. Protein product: CASSPQYEQYF. The genes are TRBV7-2 and TRBJ2-7; D remains unclear. V lost 5 bases, J lost 4 bases, and 6 bases lay in between. The germline CDR1 and CDR2 sequences are SGHTA and FQGNSA. CDR3 length equals 11 residues.

CDR3 region: CASSTWIPGGANVLTF. DNA of the CDR3: TGTGCCAGCAGCACGTGGATCCCGGGGGGGGCCAACGTCCTGACTTTC. The rearrangement links TRBV7-2 to TRBJ2-6; weak D call: TRBD2 (5 bases). V was cut by 5 bases and J by 4 bases, with 15 bases left in between. CDR1 is SGHTA and CDR2 is FQGNSA in the germline V gene. The CDR3 length is 16 residues.

The chain is built from TRBV28 and TRBJ1-5; TRBD1 matches 7 bases. The V gene's germline CDR1 is MDHEN and CDR2 SYDVKM. The CDR3 totals 16 residues. The junction had 7 bases not matched to a gene; V was cut back by 2 bases and J by 3 bases. Here the CDR3 reads CASSLRGTVVNQPQHF. CDR3 in DNA: TGTGCCAGCAGTTTACGCGGGACAGTAGTCAATCAGCCCCAGCATTTT.

The rearrangement uses TRBV11-2 and TRBJ2-1, with 12 bases lining up with TRBD2. Germline lookup yields CDR1 SGHAT and CDR2 FQNNGV. The CDR3 covers 16 residues. The J segment lost 6 bases and the V segment lost 3 bases, leaving 6 bases of the junction unmatched. The CDR3 region is CASSLLAGGLFNEQFF. CDR3 in DNA: TGTGCCAGCAGCTTGCTAGCGGGGGGGCTCTTCAATGAGCAGTTCTTC. The full variable domain, in which reference TRBV11-2 and TRBJ2-1 provide the parts outside the CDR3, is EAGVAQSPRYKIIEKRQSVAFWCNPISGHATLYWYQQILGQGPKLLIQFQNNGVVDDSQLPKDRFSAERLKGVDSTLKIQPAKLEDSAVYLCASSLLAGGLFNEQFFGPGTRLTVL.

This sequence joins TRBV14 and TRBJ2-1; no reliable D call. Germline V lookup: CDR1 SGHDN, CDR2 FVKESK. V lost 4 bases, J lost 8 bases, and 6 bases lay in between. The CDR3 totals 11 residues. CDR3 bases: TGTGCCAGCAGCCTCTCCCATGAGCAGTTCTTC. Translation: CASSLSHEQFF.

About this clone itself: One end of the junction does not line up with germline, which may come from a read error. The CDR3 DNA is TGTGCCAGCACCTTACAGGGGGCTCGGAACACTGAAGCTTTCTTT. Protein product: CASTLQGARNTEAFF. This sequence joins TRBV11-2 and TRBJ1-1; 9 bases are a match to TRBD1. From germline, CDR1 is SGHAT and CDR2 FQNNGV. The CDR3 spans 15 residues. The full variable domain, rest sourced from reference TRBV11-2 and TRBJ1-1, is EAGVAQSPRYKIIEKRQSVAFWCNPISGHATLYWYQQILGQGPKLLIQFQNNGVVDDSQLPKDRFSAERLKGVDSTLKIQPAKLEDSAVYLCASTLQGARNTEAFFGQGTRLTVV.

This sequence joins TRBV12-5 and TRBJ2-5; 7 bases are shared with TRBD1. Germline values: CDR1 LGHNT, CDR2 FRNRAP. V shed 5 bases and J 5 bases; nucleotides not matched to a gene: 14. CDR3 size: 16 residues. CDR3 sequence: CASGPTTGWGSETQYF. The DNA of the CDR3 is TGTGCTAGTGGTCCGACGACAGGGTGGGGATCTGAGACCCAGTACTTC.

The chain has TRBV5-1 and TRBJ2-1, with 13 bases matching TRBD2. Per the germline V gene, CDR1 is SGHRS and CDR2 is YFSETQ. Trimming cost V 2 bases and J 8 bases; bases outside gene matches: 7. The CDR3 is made up of 16 amino acids. The CDR3 DNA reads as TGCGCCAGCAGCTTAAGACTAGCGGGGGGATGGGATGAGCAGTTCTTC. Its protein product is CASSLRLAGGWDEQFF.